This TCR beta chain was documented in a study of cytomegalovirus exposure and HLA in healthy donors. The PCR used 60 Vbeta and 13 Jbeta primers. The table came from immunoSEQ multiplex PCR; TCRdb's copy has only in-frame clones and leaves some out. The sample comprises 100,000 to 150,000 clones, over 65% of which are singletons, and under 13% rests with the top ten. Per the germline V gene, CDR1 is SQVTM and CDR2 is ANQGSEA. This CDR3 contains 11 residues. Trimming removed 4 bases from V and 5 bases from J, with 8 bases in between. This clonotype was sampled from a young man in good health and CMV-seropositive. V and J are TRBV29-1 and TRBJ1-2; maybe TRBD1 (6 bases). The sequenced sample consisted of PBMCs. In DNA form, the CDR3 reads TGCAGCGTTGTTGGACAGTATGGCTACACCTTC. Its translation is CSVVGQYGYTF.